This record looks at one T cell receptor (beta chain) sequence and its context. Peripheral blood came from all dose cohorts at three timepoints. Germline V lookup: CDR1 SGDLS, CDR2 YYNGEE. The CDR3 loop spans 14 amino acids. V dropped 8 bases and J dropped 0; count of bases not matched to a gene: 5. Method: immunoSEQ multiplex PCR; TCRdb's copy keeps in-frame clones and lacks some. The data show about 32,000 clones, just under 90% seen once. This sample is drawn from a study of OX40 agonist ivuxolimab in advanced cancers. This receptor was obtained from an adult with an advanced solid tumor such as melanoma, head and neck, liver or kidney cancer. The chain has TRBV9 and TRBJ2-1; 7 nucleotides match TRBD2. The sample consisted of CD4+ or CD8+ T cells sorted from blood, taken in a trial of the OX40 agonist ivuxolimab. This CDR3 is CASDSGYSYNEQFF. In DNA, the CDR3 is TGTGCCAGTGATAGCGGGTACTCCTACAATGAGCAGTTCTTC.